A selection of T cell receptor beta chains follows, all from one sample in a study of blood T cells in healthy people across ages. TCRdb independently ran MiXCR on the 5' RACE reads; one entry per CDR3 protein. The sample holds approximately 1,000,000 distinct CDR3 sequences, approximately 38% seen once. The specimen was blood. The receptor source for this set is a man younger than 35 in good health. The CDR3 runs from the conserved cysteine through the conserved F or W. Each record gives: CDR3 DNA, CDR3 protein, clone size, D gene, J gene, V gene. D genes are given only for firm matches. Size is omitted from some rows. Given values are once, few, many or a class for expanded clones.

DNA: TGCGCCAGCAGCCAAGGTCCGATAGCTAACTATGGCTACACCTTC
CDR3: CASSQGPIANYGYTF
size: few
D: -
J: TRBJ1-2
V: TRBV4-1

DNA: TGTGCCAGCAGTTATCAGGGGATTGGCACTGAAGCTTTCTTT
CDR3: CASSYQGIGTEAFF
size: few
D: -
J: TRBJ1-1
V: TRBV6-7

DNA: TGTGCCAGCAGTTCGGGGGGATCTGGCCAGCCCCAGCATTTT
CDR3: CASSSGGSGQPQHF
size: few
D: -
J: TRBJ1-5
V: TRBV28

DNA: TGCGCCAGCGGCCAAGTACTAGCGGGGGGGCGCGATGAGCAGTTCTTC
CDR3: CASGQVLAGGRDEQFF
size: -
D: TRBD2
J: TRBJ2-1
V: TRBV4-3

DNA: TGTGCCAGCAGCTCCGAGAGGGGGGCCGGGGAGCTGTTTTTT
CDR3: CASSSERGAGELFF
size: -
D: -
J: TRBJ2-2
V: TRBV7-2

DNA: TGTGCCAGCAGCGTCGAGCATTCGATTCCGAACACCGGGGAGCTGTTTTTT
CDR3: CASSVEHSIPNTGELFF
size: -
D: -
J: TRBJ2-2
V: TRBV9

DNA: TGCAGCTCTCTAGCGGGGGATGATACGCAGTATTTT
CDR3: CSSLAGDDTQYF
size: -
D: TRBD2
J: TRBJ2-3
V: TRBV29-1

DNA: TGCAGCGTTGTACTAGCGGGGAGCTCCTACAATGAGCAGTACTTC
CDR3: CSVVLAGSSYNEQYF
size: -
D: TRBD2
J: TRBJ2-7
V: TRBV29-1

DNA: TGCGCCGGCAGTGAGTCCGAGGAGCTACACAACAGAAATTCACCCCTCCACTTT
CDR3: CAGSESEELHNRNSPLHF
size: -
D: -
J: TRBJ1-6
V: TRBV10-2

DNA: TGTGCCAGCGGCTTAGCTCAGGGGATGAACACTGAAGCTTTCTTT
CDR3: CASGLAQGMNTEAFF
size: -
D: -
J: TRBJ1-1
V: TRBV7-9

DNA: TGCAGCGCCACCTTACCGGGCAATGAGCAGTTCTTC
CDR3: CSATLPGNEQFF
size: many
D: -
J: TRBJ2-1
V: TRBV29-1

DNA: TGCAGTGCGAAACTAGCGGACAACACAGATACGCAGTATTTT
CDR3: CSAKLADNTDTQYF
size: few
D: TRBD2
J: TRBJ2-3
V: TRBV20-1

DNA: TGTGCCAGCACTTCGGGTAACCAAGAGACCCAGTACTTC
CDR3: CASTSGNQETQYF
size: -
D: -
J: TRBJ2-5
V: TRBV12-3/TRBV12-4

DNA: TGTGCCAGCAGTGAAGTAAGGCAGGTTAAAACGCAGTATTTT
CDR3: CASSEVRQVKTQYF
size: few
D: -
J: TRBJ2-3
V: TRBV6-1

DNA: TGTGCCAGCAGTTTAGGGGACAGGGTTTCGGACGAGCAGTACTTC
CDR3: CASSLGDRVSDEQYF
size: -
D: TRBD1
J: TRBJ2-7
V: TRBV12-3/TRBV12-4

DNA: TGCGCCAGCAGCCAATCCGCGGGACTCTCCACCGAGCAGTACTTC
CDR3: CASSQSAGLSTEQYF
size: -
D: -
J: TRBJ2-7
V: TRBV4-3

DNA: TGTGCCAGCAGTCGGACTGCGGCGAGCTCCTATAATTCACCCCTCCACTTT
CDR3: CASSRTAASSYNSPLHF
size: -
D: -
J: TRBJ1-6
V: TRBV6-1

DNA: TGCAGTGCTAGATCCTTGACAGGTTGGACTGAAGCTTTCTTT
CDR3: CSARSLTGWTEAFF
size: -
D: -
J: TRBJ1-1
V: TRBV20-1

DNA: TGTGCCAGCAGTTTAAGCAGCGGGGGCCAATCCTACAATGAGCAGTTCTTC
CDR3: CASSLSSGGQSYNEQFF
size: few
D: TRBD2
J: TRBJ2-1
V: TRBV28

DNA: TGCAGTGCTAGGGTCGCGGGCGGGACAGATACGCAGTATTTT
CDR3: CSARVAGGTDTQYF
size: many
D: -
J: TRBJ2-3
V: TRBV20-1

DNA: TGTGCCAGCAGACCACAGGAGTCCACCTACGAGCAGTACTTC
CDR3: CASRPQESTYEQYF
size: -
D: -
J: TRBJ2-7
V: TRBV6-2/TRBV6-3

DNA: TGTGCCAGCAGGCCCCCGAGCACCGGGGAGCTGTTTTTT
CDR3: CASRPPSTGELFF
size: -
D: -
J: TRBJ2-2
V: TRBV6-2/TRBV6-3

DNA: TGTGCCAGCAGTCCCTCTTCCGGGACAGGGTTCAATGAGCAGTTCTTC
CDR3: CASSPSSGTGFNEQFF
size: -
D: TRBD1
J: TRBJ2-1
V: TRBV12-3/TRBV12-4

DNA: TGCGCCAGCAGCTCGCATGGGTTCGTGCGGGGGGGCCCAGATACGCAGTATTTT
CDR3: CASSSHGFVRGGPDTQYF
size: -
D: TRBD2
J: TRBJ2-3
V: TRBV5-1

DNA: TGCAGTGCTAGAAGCGGCGGGGAGCAGTTCTTC
CDR3: CSARSGGEQFF
size: few
D: -
J: TRBJ2-1
V: TRBV20-1

DNA: TGCGCCAGCAGCCTGGACCAGTACACAGATACGCAGTATTTT
CDR3: CASSLDQYTDTQYF
size: many
D: -
J: TRBJ2-3
V: TRBV4-3